This is a list of T cell receptor beta chains from one sample in a study of blood T cells in healthy people across ages. Using its own MiXCR run on the 5' RACE reads, TCRdb lists one record per CDR3 protein. The sample consists of more than 1.4 million distinct CDR3 sequences, 35% to 45% of them appearing once. Sequencing was performed on blood. These receptors came from a woman aged 18-35 years in good health. Both conserved end residues are part of each CDR3. Each record gives: D gene, J gene, clone size, V gene, CDR3 protein, CDR3 DNA. The D gene is left open where the match is weak. Clone size is stated in some rows and not others, as once, few, many or a class when expanded.

TRBD2,TRBJ2-3,once,TRBV28,CASSKAGGPADTQYF,TGTGCCAGCAGTAAAGCGGGGGGGCCGGCAGATACGCAGTATTTT
-,TRBJ2-1,-,TRBV7-3,CASSFSTGEQFF,TGTGCCAGCAGCTTCTCGACTGGCGAGCAGTTCTTC
TRBD2,TRBJ2-1,few,TRBV19,CASRLAGGSSEQFF,TGTGCCAGTCGCCTAGCGGGGGGATCGAGTGAGCAGTTCTTC
TRBD2,TRBJ2-1,few,TRBV12-3/TRBV12-4,CASSSSLSGGINNEQFF,TGTGCCAGCAGTTCATCCCTTAGCGGGGGAATAAACAATGAGCAGTTCTTC
-,TRBJ2-3,-,TRBV4-1,CASSQVSLLFSDTQYF,TGCGCCAGCAGCCAAGTTAGTCTCCTATTTTCGGATACGCAGTATTTT
TRBD1,TRBJ2-2,once,TRBV20-1,CSASSGTGSTGELFF,TGCAGTGCTTCGTCCGGGACAGGGTCCACCGGGGAGCTGTTTTTT
-,TRBJ2-1,few,TRBV28,CASRGQLGNEQFF,TGTGCCAGCAGAGGACAGCTTGGCAATGAGCAGTTCTTC
-,TRBJ2-4,few,TRBV18,CASSPFDGRNIQYF,TGTGCCAGCTCACCGTTTGATGGGAGGAACATTCAGTACTTC
TRBD1,TRBJ1-1,-,TRBV20-1,CSASRTGENTEAFF,TGCAGTGCTAGTAGGACAGGGGAGAACACTGAAGCTTTCTTT
-,TRBJ2-1,-,TRBV6-1,CASNPPGLVGIPDEQFF,TGTGCCAGCAACCCGCCGGGGCTAGTCGGGATCCCCGATGAGCAGTTCTTC
-,TRBJ2-7,few,TRBV5-1,CASSLGAGYNEQYF,TGCGCCAGCAGCTTGGGGGCGGGCTACAATGAGCAGTACTTC
TRBD2,TRBJ2-5,few,TRBV6-5,CASTSSGGVQETQYF,TGTGCCAGCACCTCTAGCGGGGGGGTCCAAGAGACCCAGTACTTC
-,TRBJ1-2,-,TRBV21-1,CASSSPGGTGKGYTF,TGTGCCAGCAGCTCCCCTGGAGGGACAGGGAAGGGCTACACCTTC
-,TRBJ2-1,-,TRBV5-8,CASSGGRGRAYNEQFF,TGTGCCAGCAGCGGCGGTAGGGGCAGGGCCTACAATGAGCAGTTCTTC
-,TRBJ1-2,-,TRBV4-1,CASSQDLAIVVNYGYTF,TGCGCCAGCAGCCAAGATCTGGCTATCGTGGTGAACTATGGCTACACCTTC
-,TRBJ1-1,-,TRBV6-5,CASSYSNFGGGTEAFF,TGTGCCAGCAGTTACTCGAATTTCGGGGGAGGGACTGAAGCTTTCTTT
TRBD2,TRBJ2-1,-,TRBV7-2,CASSLPRLAGWGDEQFF,TGTGCCAGCAGCTTACCCCGACTAGCGGGATGGGGCGATGAGCAGTTCTTC
-,TRBJ1-1,few,TRBV3-1,CASSQDLRQLNTEAFF,TGTGCCAGCAGCCAAGATCTGAGACAATTGAACACTGAAGCTTTCTTT
TRBD1,TRBJ2-1,-,TRBV5-1,CASSSWTGTANEQFF,TGCGCCAGCAGCTCCTGGACAGGGACGGCCAATGAGCAGTTCTTC
TRBD1,TRBJ2-1,few,TRBV7-8,CASSLTGGLNEQFF,TGTGCCAGCAGCCTTACAGGGGGGCTAAATGAGCAGTTCTTC
TRBD1,TRBJ2-1,many,TRBV29-1,CSGGGQGFYNEQFF,TGCAGCGGGGGGGGACAGGGTTTCTACAATGAGCAGTTCTTC
-,TRBJ1-2,-,TRBV15,CATSSTAEYGYTF,TGTGCCACCAGCAGCACCGCGGAGTATGGCTACACCTTC
-,TRBJ2-3,few,TRBV11-2,CASSLDPPGASTDTQYF,TGTGCCAGCAGCTTAGATCCCCCCGGGGCTAGCACAGATACGCAGTATTTT
TRBD2,TRBJ2-1,few,TRBV5-1,CASINGRDGGNEQFF,TGCGCCAGCATCAACGGGCGGGACGGGGGGAATGAGCAGTTCTTC
TRBD2,TRBJ2-3,-,TRBV27,CASSSSLSRGVNTDTQYF,TGTGCCAGCAGTTCCTCCTTAAGTCGGGGGGTAAACACAGATACGCAGTATTTT
-,TRBJ2-3,many,TRBV4-1,CASSQGNTQYF,TGCGCCAGCAGCCAAGGAAATACGCAGTATTTT
-,TRBJ2-3,-,TRBV29-1,CSVRDQYSTDTQYF,TGCAGCGTTAGGGACCAGTATAGCACAGATACGCAGTATTTT
TRBD2,TRBJ2-7,-,TRBV28,CASSPRLAGDGEQYF,TGTGCCAGCAGCCCTCGACTAGCGGGGGACGGCGAGCAGTACTTC
-,TRBJ2-3,few,TRBV12-3/TRBV12-4,CASSLDFTGVGSTDTQYF,TGTGCCAGCAGTTTAGATTTTACGGGAGTAGGGAGCACAGATACGCAGTATTTT
TRBD2,TRBJ2-7,few,TRBV29-1,CSVEVLAVYNEQYF,TGCAGCGTTGAAGTGCTAGCGGTTTACAATGAGCAGTACTTC
-,TRBJ2-1,-,TRBV7-6,CASSLLSAPDNEQFF,TGTGCCAGCAGCTTACTCTCGGCGCCGGACAATGAGCAGTTCTTC
TRBD2,TRBJ2-5,-,TRBV20-1,CSARDPASGKETQYF,TGCAGTGCTAGAGATCCCGCTAGCGGCAAAGAGACCCAGTACTTC
TRBD1,TRBJ2-7,-,TRBV19,CASSIEDRGSYEQYF,TGTGCCAGTAGTATTGAGGACAGGGGTTCCTACGAGCAGTACTTC
TRBD2,TRBJ2-7,once,TRBV4-1,CASSQLSGGSSYNEQYF,TGCGCCAGCAGCCAACTGAGCGGGGGAAGCTCCTACAATGAGCAGTACTTC
-,TRBJ2-3,-,TRBV11-2,CASSLRRDPTDTQYF,TGTGCCAGCAGTTTACGAAGAGACCCCACAGATACGCAGTATTTT
TRBD2,TRBJ2-1,-,TRBV7-2,CASSLSVSGGAAEQFF,TGTGCCAGCAGCTTATCGGTTAGCGGGGGGGCCGCTGAGCAGTTCTTC
-,TRBJ2-2,-,TRBV9,CASSVTGSRELFF,TGTGCCAGCAGCGTAACGGGGTCCAGGGAGCTGTTTTTT
TRBD2,TRBJ2-5,-,TRBV27,CASSFGAGEQYF,TGTGCCAGCAGTTTTGGGGCGGGAGAGCAGTACTTC
TRBD2,TRBJ2-3,few,TRBV4-1,CASSQGALAVPDTQYF,TGCGCCAGCAGCCAAGGCGCACTAGCGGTTCCAGATACGCAGTATTTT
-,TRBJ2-3,many,TRBV28,CASRAFEDGTDTQYF,TGTGCCAGCAGGGCCTTTGAGGACGGTACAGATACGCAGTATTTT
TRBD1,TRBJ1-3,-,TRBV2,CASSAPGDRAGNTIYF,TGTGCCAGCAGTGCCCCCGGGGACAGGGCTGGAAACACCATATATTTT
TRBD2,TRBJ2-3,few,TRBV7-6,CASSPTRTSDTQYF,TGTGCCAGCAGCCCAACCCGGACTAGTGATACGCAGTATTTT
-,TRBJ1-2,-,TRBV7-2,CASSLVGNAQYGYTF,TGTGCCAGCAGCTTAGTTGGGAACGCCCAATATGGCTACACCTTC
TRBD2,TRBJ2-7,-,TRBV10-3,CATNPSGPYNEQYF,TGTGCCACCAACCCTAGCGGACCCTACAATGAGCAGTACTTC
-,TRBJ1-4,few,TRBV12-3/TRBV12-4,CATTSSQQGNEKLFF,TGTGCCACCACTTCGTCACAACAGGGAAATGAAAAACTGTTTTTT
-,TRBJ2-1,once,TRBV5-1,CASKQGDSYNEQFF,TGCGCCAGCAAACAGGGCGACTCCTACAATGAGCAGTTCTTC